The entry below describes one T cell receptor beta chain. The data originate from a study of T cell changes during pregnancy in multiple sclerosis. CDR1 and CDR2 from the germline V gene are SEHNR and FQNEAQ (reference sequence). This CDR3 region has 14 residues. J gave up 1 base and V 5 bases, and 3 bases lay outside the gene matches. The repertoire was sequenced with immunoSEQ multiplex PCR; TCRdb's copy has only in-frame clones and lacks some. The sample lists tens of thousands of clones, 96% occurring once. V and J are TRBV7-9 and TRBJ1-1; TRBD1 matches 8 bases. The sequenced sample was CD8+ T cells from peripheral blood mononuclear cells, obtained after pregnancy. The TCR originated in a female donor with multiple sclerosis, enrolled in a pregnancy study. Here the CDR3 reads CASSPGQGNTEAFF. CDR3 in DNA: TGTGCCAGCAGCCCCGGACAGGGGAACACTGAAGCTTTCTTT.